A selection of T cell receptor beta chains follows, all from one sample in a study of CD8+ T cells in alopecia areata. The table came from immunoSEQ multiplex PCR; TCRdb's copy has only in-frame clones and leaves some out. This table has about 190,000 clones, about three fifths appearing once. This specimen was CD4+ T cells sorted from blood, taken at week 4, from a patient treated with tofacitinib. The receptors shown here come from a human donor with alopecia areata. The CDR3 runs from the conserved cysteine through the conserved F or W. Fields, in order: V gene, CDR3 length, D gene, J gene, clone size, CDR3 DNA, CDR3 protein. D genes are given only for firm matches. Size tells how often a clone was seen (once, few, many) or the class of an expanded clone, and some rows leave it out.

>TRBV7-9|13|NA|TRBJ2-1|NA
TGTGCCAGCAGCCCCGTGGCTAGCAATGAGCAGTTCTTC
CASSPVASNEQFF
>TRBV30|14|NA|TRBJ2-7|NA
TGTGCCTGGAGTGGGGGTCTCAACGCCTACGAGCAGTACTTC
CAWSGGLNAYEQYF
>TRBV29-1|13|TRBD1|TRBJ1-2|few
TGCAGCGTTGATTACAGGGGCGACTATGGCTACACCTTC
CSVDYRGDYGYTF
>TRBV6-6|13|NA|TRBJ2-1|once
TGTGCCAGCAGTTACTCCCTCCACAATGAGCAGTTCTTC
CASSYSLHNEQFF
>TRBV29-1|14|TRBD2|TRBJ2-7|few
TGCAGCGTTGTCGGTAGCGGGAGCATCTACGAGCAGTACTTC
CSVVGSGSIYEQYF
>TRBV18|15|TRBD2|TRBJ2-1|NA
TGTGCCAGCTCACCTACTAGCGGCTCCTACAATGAGCAGTTCTTC
CASSPTSGSYNEQFF
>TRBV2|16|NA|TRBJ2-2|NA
TGTGCCAGCAGCCTATGGCGTCTCGGAGGCACCGGGGAGCTGTTTTTT
CASSLWRLGGTGELFF
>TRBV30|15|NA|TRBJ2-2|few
TGTGCCTCCATTAGCGGTTACTCGAACACCGGGGAGCTGTTTTTT
CASISGYSNTGELFF
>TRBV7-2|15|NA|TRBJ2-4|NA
TGTGCCAGCAGTCCACTCGAAGGGGCCAAAAACATTCAGTACTTC
CASSPLEGAKNIQYF
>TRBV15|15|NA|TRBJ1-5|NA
TGTGCCACCAGCAGAGATGCGCGTAGCAATCAGCCCCAGCATTTT
CATSRDARSNQPQHF
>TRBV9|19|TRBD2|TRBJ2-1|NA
TGTGCCAGCAGCGCAGGGACTAGCGGATCAGATAGCTCCTACAATGAGCAGTTCTTC
CASSAGTSGSDSSYNEQFF
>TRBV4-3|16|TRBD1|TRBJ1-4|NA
TGCGCCAGCAGCTCCGATCCTACAGGGGTTAACGAAAAACTGTTTTTT
CASSSDPTGVNEKLFF
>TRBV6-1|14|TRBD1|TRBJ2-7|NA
TGTGCCAGCAGCGATTCCGGGACAGGCTACGAGCAGTACTTC
CASSDSGTGYEQYF
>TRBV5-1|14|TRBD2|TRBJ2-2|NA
TGCGCCAGCAGAGGACTAGAGGATAGCGGGGAGCTGTTTTTT
CASRGLEDSGELFF
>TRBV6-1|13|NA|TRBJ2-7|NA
TGTGCCAGCAGTGAAGGTGGCTCCTACGAGCAGTACTTC
CASSEGGSYEQYF
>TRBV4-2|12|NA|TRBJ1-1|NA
TGTGCCAGCAGCCAAGTGCAGGGGTCAGCTTTCTTT
CASSQVQGSAFF
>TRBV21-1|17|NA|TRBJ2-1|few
TGTGCCAGCAGCAGGGGGGGGACTAGCGGGAGACTCGATGAGCAGTTCTTC
CASSRGGTSGRLDEQFF
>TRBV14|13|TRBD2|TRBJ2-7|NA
TGTGCCAGCAGGAGTAGCGGGAGTGGCGAGCAGTACTTC
CASRSSGSGEQYF
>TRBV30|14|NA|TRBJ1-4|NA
TGTGCCTGGAGCGGACACTCCGCTAATGAAAAACTGTTTTTT
CAWSGHSANEKLFF
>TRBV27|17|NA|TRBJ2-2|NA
TGTGCCAGCAGTTTTACGGCAGGATCAACGAACACCGGGGAGCTGTTTTTT
CASSFTAGSTNTGELFF
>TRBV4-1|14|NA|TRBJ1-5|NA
TGCGCCAGCAGCCAAGAGGACAGTAGCCAGCCCCAGCATTTT
CASSQEDSSQPQHF
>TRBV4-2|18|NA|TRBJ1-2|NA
TGTGCCAGCACTTATACAGGGCCTAGGGCTGGGGCTAACTATGGCTACACCTTC
CASTYTGPRAGANYGYTF
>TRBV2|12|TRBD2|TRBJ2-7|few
TGTGCCAGCAATCTAGCGGGAGGCGAGCAGTACTTC
CASNLAGGEQYF
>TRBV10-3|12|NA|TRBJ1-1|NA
TGTGCCATCAGTGAGTCTCAGGGGCCAGCTTTCTTT
CAISESQGPAFF
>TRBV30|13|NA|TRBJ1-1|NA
TGTGCCTGGACGGGCAGCGTGAACACTGAAGCTTTCTTT
CAWTGSVNTEAFF
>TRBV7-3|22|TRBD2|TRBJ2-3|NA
TGTGCCAGCAGCCCAATCCGGGGGGAGCAACTAGGCCCCAGGGCAGCGACAGATACGCAGTATTTT
CASSPIRGEQLGPRAATDTQYF
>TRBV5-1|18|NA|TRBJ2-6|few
TGCGCCAGCAGCTACGCCGGGTCGACCTTCTCTGGGGCCAACGTCCTGACTTTC
CASSYAGSTFSGANVLTF
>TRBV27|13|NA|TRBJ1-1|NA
TGTGCCAGCAGTTTTGGGGGATCTACTGAAGCTTTCTTT
CASSFGGSTEAFF
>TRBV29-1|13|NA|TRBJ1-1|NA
TGCAGCGTTGGCCGGGACCTGAACACTGAAGCTTTCTTT
CSVGRDLNTEAFF
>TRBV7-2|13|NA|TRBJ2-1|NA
TGTGCCAGCTCCTACCGGCGCTACAATGAGCAGTTCTTC
CASSYRRYNEQFF
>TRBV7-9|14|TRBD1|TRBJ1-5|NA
TGTGCCAGCAGCTCTGGGGGAGGGGGCCAGCCCCAGCATTTT
CASSSGGGGQPQHF
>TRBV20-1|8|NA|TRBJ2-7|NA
TGCAGCTCGTGGGCCGTCCTCTTC
CSSWAVLF
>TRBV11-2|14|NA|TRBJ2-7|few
TGTGCCAGCAGCTTAGTCCCGGAACCCTACGAGCAGTACTTC
CASSLVPEPYEQYF
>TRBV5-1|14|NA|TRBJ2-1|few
TGCGCCAGCAGCTTGGACGCCACCTACAATGAGCAGTTCTTC
CASSLDATYNEQFF
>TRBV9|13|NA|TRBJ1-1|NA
TGTGCCAGCTCTCTCAGGTTGGACGATGAAGCTTTCTTT
CASSLRLDDEAFF
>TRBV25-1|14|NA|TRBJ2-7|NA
TGTGCCAGCAGTGAAGCGGGCCTTACCTACGAGCAGTACTTC
CASSEAGLTYEQYF
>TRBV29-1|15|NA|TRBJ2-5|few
TGCAGCGTGCCGGTGGGGTGGGACGCAAAAGAGACCCAGTACTTC
CSVPVGWDAKETQYF
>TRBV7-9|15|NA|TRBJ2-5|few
TGTGCCAGCAGTGCCTCCCCCGGGGATCGAGAGACCCAGTACTTC
CASSASPGDRETQYF
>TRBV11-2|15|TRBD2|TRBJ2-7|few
TGTGCCAGCAGCTTAGATACAGCGGGAAACTACGAGCAGTACTTC
CASSLDTAGNYEQYF
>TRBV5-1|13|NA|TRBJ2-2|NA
TGCGCCAGCAGCTTGGTTGGGACCGGGGAGCTGTTTTTT
CASSLVGTGELFF
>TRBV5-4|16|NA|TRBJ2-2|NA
TGTGCCAGCAGCTTGGGACGGGGCAGGCAAACCGGGGAGCTGTTTTTT
CASSLGRGRQTGELFF
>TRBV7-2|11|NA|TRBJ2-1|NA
TGTGCCAGCAGCTTTACGGGTGAGCAGTTCTTC
CASSFTGEQFF